The present TCR beta chain was sequenced within a study of cytomegalovirus exposure and HLA in healthy donors (dated by TCRdb to the late 2010s). Study-level background: A later analysis indicated that the roughly 130 validation repertoires were generated on the platform also employed for the 700 or so repertoires of the first cohort. The study aimed to test whether cataloging public T cell receptors could reveal signatures of past pathogen exposure. High-throughput TCR immunosequencing, statistical association of individual TCRs with disease status, and machine learning were combined to predict cytomegalovirus infection status. In addition to the first cohort of 666 subjects, a separate validation cohort of under 150 different subjects was used.

The library was prepared using the immunoSEQ multiplex PCR assay. The study's own analysis went as follows. A statistical classification framework was built to diagnose cytomegalovirus status from the catalog of TCR beta chain sequences. TCRdb re-hosts the immuneACCESS table, in-frame sequences only. Its copies lack some clones; in the studies checked, an unresolved V gene accounts for under half of them, and the cause for the rest is not known. V and J calls and clone size follow that table, whereas D and trimming were derived from the DNA. The sample includes over 250,000 clones, with just over 85% observed a single time. 0.9% to 1.1% of the sample is held by the ten biggest clonotypes. Separate from the roughly 650-subject first cohort, the validation cohort of 120 subjects was the group to which the donors belonged. CDR1 SGHNT and CDR2 YENEEA were looked up in the germline V gene. The CDR3 spans 13 residues, from the cysteine through the phenylalanine. The DNA shown is the 39-base CDR3, in frame from base 1. The trim is 5 bases for V and 1 base for J, with a gap of 9 bases between the germline ends.

Findings and caveats that apply to the study as a whole: The authors suggested that the approach could potentially be extended to other disease states and immunological phenotypes. The classifier was reported to diagnose cytomegalovirus status with high specificity and sensitivity in both the original and validation cohorts. In a later analysis, TCRs clustered in the first cohort were found to also tend to co-occur in the roughly 120 validation repertoires, with 85% to 95% of cluster scores above 0. A total of around 150 TCR beta chains were listed by the study as associated with cytomegalovirus. Across donors, most TCR sequences were observed very rarely, whereas some public TCRs were present in many individuals. All 120 or so repertoires were used to score co-occurrence in the validation cohort in a later analysis, because that analysis had no HLA typing for the cohort. In vitro tests confirmed that a few of the cytomegalovirus-associated TCR beta chains recognize cytomegalovirus antigens.

Of note for this clone: What this receptor recognizes is not known. Base qualities are missing; no much larger clone stands one base away.

The sample taken for sequencing was PBMCs. This TCR came from a woman in her late teens or twenties in good health and CMV-seronegative. This sequence uses TRBV11-3 and TRBJ2-7, with the D gene too uncertain to name. The DNA reads as follows: TGTGCCAGCAGCGAAGCAGGTTCCTACGAGCAGTACTTC. The encoded protein is CASSEAGSYEQYF.